These T cell receptor beta chains were read from a single sample in a study of T cells in Graves' hyperthyroidism and ophthalmopathy. TCRdb itself ran the multiplex PCR reads through MiXCR, one entry per CDR3 protein. This table has some 600,000 distinct CDR3 sequences, approximately 15% appearing once. What was sequenced was blood. The receptors stem from a woman under 40 with Graves' hyperthyroidism that later progressed to Graves' ophthalmopathy. The CDR3 runs from the conserved cysteine through the conserved F or W.

V gene: TRBV6-1; CDR3 protein: CASSEAETGFFGQPQHF
V gene: TRBV20-1; CDR3 protein: CSASPTGRYEQYF
V gene: TRBV20-1; CDR3 protein: CSARGGYRGPEHTGELFF
V gene: TRBV9; CDR3 protein: CASSVEGGVSVNTEAFF
V gene: TRBV20-1; CDR3 protein: CSGIKQGGNQPQHF
V gene: TRBV12-3/TRBV12-4; CDR3 protein: CASRLGGEQYF
V gene: TRBV3-1; CDR3 protein: CASSQPFPGLGKTAQFF
V gene: TRBV12-5; CDR3 protein: CASSDLGRLDEQFF
V gene: TRBV20-1; CDR3 protein: CSAAGTAGGVHEQYF
V gene: TRBV15; CDR3 protein: CATSRKIWDRGSTGELFF
V gene: TRBV29-1; CDR3 protein: CSVGDRASNQPQHF
V gene: TRBV20-1; CDR3 protein: CSARVGGGDSRGTSGSFVAFF
V gene: TRBV19; CDR3 protein: CASSMIGGQGSRAFF
V gene: TRBV30; CDR3 protein: CAWGSTNEQYF
V gene: TRBV29-1; CDR3 protein: CSVDVGAKNIQYF
V gene: TRBV6-5; CDR3 protein: CASSSDRGQDGYTF
V gene: TRBV28; CDR3 protein: CASSTTGLAGNTIYF
V gene: TRBV12-3/TRBV12-4; CDR3 protein: CASSWALLNNEQFF
V gene: TRBV7-2; CDR3 protein: CASSQGLVGNEQFF
V gene: TRBV7-2; CDR3 protein: CASSSGLAAETQYF
V gene: TRBV30; CDR3 protein: CAWSPGQGPNEQYF
V gene: TRBV24-1; CDR3 protein: CATSDLLEAGELFF
V gene: TRBV6-2/TRBV6-3; CDR3 protein: CASRDRANQPQHF
V gene: TRBV16; CDR3 protein: CASSQSRTEHQPQHF
V gene: TRBV9; CDR3 protein: CASSDSSGTYNEQFF
V gene: TRBV5-1; CDR3 protein: CASSLRLAGELDTQYF
V gene: TRBV7-2; CDR3 protein: CASSLGLTGSNEQFF
V gene: TRBV18; CDR3 protein: CASSPQQNSYERYF
V gene: TRBV7-9; CDR3 protein: CASSSLLPDSRGNTF
V gene: TRBV12-3/TRBV12-4; CDR3 protein: CASSLTAEQFF
V gene: TRBV10-3; CDR3 protein: CAITDGGAADTQYF